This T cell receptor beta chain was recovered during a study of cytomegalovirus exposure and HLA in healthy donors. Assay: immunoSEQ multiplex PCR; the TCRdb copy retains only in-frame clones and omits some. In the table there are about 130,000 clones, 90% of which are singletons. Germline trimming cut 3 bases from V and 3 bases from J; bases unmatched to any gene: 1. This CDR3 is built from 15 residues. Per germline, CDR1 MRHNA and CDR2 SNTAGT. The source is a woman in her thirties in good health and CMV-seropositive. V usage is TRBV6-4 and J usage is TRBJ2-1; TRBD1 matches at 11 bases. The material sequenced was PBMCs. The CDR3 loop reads CASSEGTGGYNEQFF. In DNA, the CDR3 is TGTGCCAGCAGTGAGGGGACAGGGGGCTACAATGAGCAGTTCTTC.